This T cell receptor (beta chain) appears in the sequencing data of a study of Ad26.COV2.S vaccination and SARS-CoV-2 variants. Study results and caveats: A substantial breadth of spike-specific CD8+ and CD4+ T cell responses after vaccination has been reported.

A note on this clone: What it recognizes is unknown.

Trimming cost V 5 bases and J 2 bases; bases outside gene matches: 7. The CDR3 has 15 amino acids. The germline CDR1 and CDR2 sequences are MDHEN and SYDVKM. The treatment was: some 20 received Ad26.COV2.S at low or high dose, single or two shots; 5 received placebo; per-sample allocation not given. At day 63 after the first vaccine or placebo injection, samples were drawn. The data were produced by immunoSEQ multiplex PCR, yet TCRdb's version contains in-frame clones alone and is incomplete. The table lists about 480,000 clones, approximately 90% of them singletons. This sequence originates from a person aged 18-60 years who received the Ad26.COV2.S COVID-19 vaccine or a placebo. Sequenced material: peripheral blood, taken in a trial of Ad26.COV2.S vaccine versus placebo. The rearrangement joins TRBV28 to TRBJ2-3; 7 bases map to TRBD1. CDR3 DNA sequence: TGTGCCAGCAGTCACCTGACAGGGAACACAGATACGCAGTATTTT. It yields the protein CASSHLTGNTDTQYF.